The next 13 T cell receptor beta chains were all read from a single sample in a study of CD8+ T cells in alopecia areata. The treatment: oral pan-JAK inhibitor, 5-10 mg twice daily. Extraction of RNA preceded its reverse transcription into cDNA, which served as the sequencing template. This table comes from immunoSEQ multiplex PCR, and its TCRdb copy is limited to in-frame clones, with some not included. Here the sample spans more than 90,000 clones, roughly 50% being singletons. The source material was CD8+ T cells sorted from blood, sampled at week 4, from a patient treated with tofacitinib. Source of these receptors: a human donor with alopecia areata.

J is TRBJ2-1 and V is TRBV30; TRBD1 agrees at 9 bases. This CDR3 comprises 14 residues. CDR1 is GTSNPN and CDR2 is SVGIG in the germline V gene (reference sequence). Germline trimming cut 5 bases from V and 3 bases from J; bases unmatched to any gene: 5. CDR3 region: CAWEATGGYNEQFF. The CDR3 DNA reads as TGTGCCTGGGAGGCGACAGGGGGCTACAATGAGCAGTTCTTC. Using reference TRBV30 and TRBJ2-1 for the parts outside the CDR3, the full variable domain is SQTIHQWPATLVQPVGSPLSLECTVEGTSNPNLYWYRQAAGRGLQLLFYSVGIGQISSEVPQNLSASRPQDRQFILSSKKLLLSDSGFYLCAWEATGGYNEQFFGPGTRLTVL.

This clone has just a few counts. This chain connects TRBV7-2 to TRBJ2-5; 7 positions match TRBD2. V lost 4 bases to trimming and J lost 1 base; unmatched junction nucleotides: 9. CDR3 length equals 16 residues. Germline lookup yields CDR1 SGHTA and CDR2 FQGNSA. CDR3 DNA sequence: TGTGCCAGCAGCTACCCGCCGGCTAGCGGCCAAGAGACCCAGTACTTC. It yields the protein CASSYPPASGQETQYF.

This clone has a handful of counts. The gene calls are TRBV19 and TRBJ1-5; TRBD1 might be the D (5 bases). Germline V gene data show CDR1 as LNHDA and CDR2 as SQIVND (reference sequence). CDR3 length: 14 amino acids. Deletions cut 10 bases from V and 1 base from J, with 14 bases between. The CDR3 nucleotides are TGTGCCACGTCGCCAGGGCAGAGCAATCAGCCCCAGCATTTT. Residues: CATSPGQSNQPQHF. The variable domain in full, completed from reference TRBV19 and TRBJ1-5, reads DGGITQSPKYLFRKEGQNVTLSCEQNLNHDAMYWYRQDPGQGLRLIYYSQIVNDFQKGDIAEGYSVSREKKESFPLTVTSAQKNPTAFYLCATSPGQSNQPQHFGDGTRLSIL.

CDR3 amino acids: CASSEPGFPAEETQYF. The CDR3 DNA follows: TGTGCCAGCAGTGAACCAGGGTTCCCGGCCGAAGAGACCCAGTACTTC. The V call is TRBV6-1, the J call TRBJ2-5; maybe TRBD1 (5 bases). This CDR3 contains 16 residues. V gave up 2 bases and J gave up 3 bases, with 16 bases separating them. CDR1 and CDR2 (germline): MNHNS, SASEGT.

The chain links TRBV6-6 to TRBJ1-1; D possibly corresponds to TRBD1 (5 bases). The CDR3 extends over 14 amino acids. Trimming removed 4 bases from V and 6 bases from J, with 15 bases in between. Germline values: CDR1 MNHNY, CDR2 SVGAGI (reference sequence). The CDR3 DNA reads TGTGCCAGCAGTTTTCAAAGGACATTCCCTGAAGCTTTCTTT. This sequence encodes CASSFQRTFPEAFF.

The V gene is TRBV30, the J gene TRBJ2-3; TRBD1 aligns across 9 bases. CDR3 size: 14 residues. J was trimmed by 6 bases and V by 1 base; bases with no gene match: 5. The germline V gene has CDR1 GTSNPN and CDR2 SVGIG (reference sequence). This CDR3 reads CAWSGTGVMDTQYF. The CDR3 region has the DNA TGTGCCTGGAGTGGGACAGGGGTCATGGATACGCAGTATTTT. The full variable domain, rest sourced from reference TRBV30 and TRBJ2-3, is SQTIHQWPATLVQPVGSPLSLECTVEGTSNPNLYWYRQAAGRGLQLLFYSVGIGQISSEVPQNLSASRPQDRQFILSSKKLLLSDSGFYLCAWSGTGVMDTQYFGPGTRLTVL.

The chain combines TRBV5-1 with TRBJ2-5, with D tentatively TRBD2 (5 bases). Between the trimmed V and J ends, which lost 0 bases and 2 bases, there was a span of 11 bases. Germline lookup yields CDR1 SGHRS and CDR2 YFSETQ. CDR3 length: 15 amino acids. CDR3 region: CASSLEGGLQETQYF. CDR3 nucleotides: TGCGCCAGCAGCTTGGAAGGAGGACTGCAAGAGACCCAGTACTTC.

The gene calls are TRBV30 and TRBJ1-1; TRBD1 aligns across 10 bases. The V gene's germline CDR1 is GTSNPN and CDR2 SVGIG (reference sequence). The CDR3 has 14 amino acids. Trimming took 4 bases from V and 6 from J; bases not matched to a gene: 8. The CDR3 loop reads CAWTDGQGVPEAFF. The CDR3 nucleotides read TGTGCCTGGACCGACGGACAGGGGGTACCTGAAGCTTTCTTT.

The CDR3 DNA sequence: TGTGCCAGCAGCCAAGATGCACCAGGGGATGAAAAACTGTTTTTT. Amino acids: CASSQDAPGDEKLFF. The chain uses TRBV7-9 and TRBJ1-4; D might be TRBD1 (6 bases). The germline V gene has CDR1 SEHNR and CDR2 FQNEAQ (reference sequence). The CDR3 has 15 amino acids. Between the trimmed V and J ends, which lost 5 bases and 6 bases, there was a span of 16 bases.

This clone was observed a handful of times. The J gene is TRBJ1-2, the V gene TRBV29-1, with D possibly TRBD1 on 5 matching bases. Trimming took 7 bases from V and 8 from J, leaving 11 bases between them. The CDR3 length is 10 residues. Germline V gene sequence: CDR1 SQVTM, CDR2 ANQGSEA. The CDR3 DNA sequence: TGCAGCGCTTGGAGGGACGGCTACACCTTC. It codes for CSAWRDGYTF. Full variable domain (missing parts from reference TRBV29-1 and TRBJ1-2): SAVISQKPSRDICQRGTSLTIQCQVDSQVTMMFWYRQQPGQSLTLIATANQGSEATYESGFVIDKFPISRPNLTFSTLTVSNMSPEDSSIYLCSAWRDGYTFGSGTRLTVV.

The CDR3 DNA reads as TGTGCCAGTGACCCTGGAACCGAGCAGTACTTC. It is translated as CASDPGTEQYF. This chain links TRBV25-1 with TRBJ2-7; unclear D gene. V was cut by 9 bases and J by 6 bases, with 12 bases left in between. The CDR3 length is 11 residues. From germline, CDR1 is MGHDK and CDR2 SYGVNS.

This clone came up a few times. V and J are TRBV30 and TRBJ1-5, with 8 bases identical to TRBD1. Per the germline V gene, CDR1 is GTSNPN and CDR2 is SVGIG (reference sequence). Trimming took 4 bases from V and 3 from J; bases not matched to a gene: 5. The CDR3 consists of 14 residues. CDR3 residues: CAWTQGVTNQPQHF. The CDR3 bases are TGTGCCTGGACACAGGGGGTTACCAATCAGCCCCAGCATTTT. Together with reference TRBV30 and TRBJ1-5, the CDR3 gives the full variable domain: SQTIHQWPATLVQPVGSPLSLECTVEGTSNPNLYWYRQAAGRGLQLLFYSVGIGQISSEVPQNLSASRPQDRQFILSSKKLLLSDSGFYLCAWTQGVTNQPQHFGDGTRLSIL.

The chain joins TRBV25-1 to TRBJ1-6, with D unclear. V lost 2 bases to trimming and J lost 9 bases, with 5 bases between them. The germline V gene has CDR1 MGHDK and CDR2 SYGVNS. This CDR3 is built from 12 residues. CDR3 sequence (DNA): TGTGCCAGCAGTGAAATATTTTCACCCCTCCACTTT. It encodes CASSEIFSPLHF.